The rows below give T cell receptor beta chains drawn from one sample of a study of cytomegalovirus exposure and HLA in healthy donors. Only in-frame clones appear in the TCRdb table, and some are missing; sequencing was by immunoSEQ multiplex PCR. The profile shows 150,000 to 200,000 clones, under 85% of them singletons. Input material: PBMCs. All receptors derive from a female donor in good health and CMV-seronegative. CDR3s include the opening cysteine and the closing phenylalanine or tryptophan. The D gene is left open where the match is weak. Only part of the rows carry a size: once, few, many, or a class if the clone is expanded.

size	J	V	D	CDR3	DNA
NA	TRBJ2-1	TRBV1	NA	CTSSQGLGLAGFSSYNEQFF	TGCACCAGCAGCCAAGGTTTGGGACTAGCGGGGTTCAGCTCCTACAATGAGCAGTTCTTC
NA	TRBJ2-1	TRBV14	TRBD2	CASGIRSGGVLNEQFF	TGTGCCAGCGGCATCCGTAGCGGGGGGGTTTTGAATGAGCAGTTCTTC
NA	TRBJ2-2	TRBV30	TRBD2	CAWIQTSSGELFF	TGTGCCTGGATCCAGACTAGCTCCGGGGAGCTGTTTTTT
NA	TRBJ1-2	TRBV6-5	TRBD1	CASSPDQGAYGYTF	TGTGCCAGCAGTCCCGACCAGGGGGCGTATGGCTACACCTTC
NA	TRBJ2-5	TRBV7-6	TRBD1	CASSSNRGETQYF	TGTGCCAGCAGCTCGAACAGGGGAGAGACCCAGTACTTC
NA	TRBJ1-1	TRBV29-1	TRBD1	CSVQGSVTEAFF	TGCAGCGTACAGGGGTCGGTGACTGAAGCTTTCTTT
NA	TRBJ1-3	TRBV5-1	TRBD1	CASSKLQGNSGNTIYF	TGCGCCAGCAGCAAACTACAGGGGAACTCTGGAAACACCATATATTTT
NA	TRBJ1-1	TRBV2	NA	CASSDGFAEAFF	TGTGCCAGCAGTGACGGTTTCGCTGAAGCTTTCTTT
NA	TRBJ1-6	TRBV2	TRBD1	CASSEFLTGLNSPLHF	TGTGCCAGCAGCGAGTTCTTGACAGGGCTCAATTCACCCCTCCACTTT
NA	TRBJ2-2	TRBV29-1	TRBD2	CSVSLAGYTGELFF	TGCAGCGTTAGCCTAGCGGGGTATACCGGGGAGCTGTTTTTT
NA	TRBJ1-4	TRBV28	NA	CASSSLRETNEKLFF	TGTGCCAGCAGTTCCCTCCGGGAAACTAATGAAAAACTGTTTTTT
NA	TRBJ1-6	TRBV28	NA	CASSFVSPLHF	TGTGCCAGCAGTTTCGTGTCACCCCTCCACTTT
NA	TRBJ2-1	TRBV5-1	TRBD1	CASSSPDRGYNEQFF	TGCGCCAGCAGCTCGCCGGACAGGGGTTACAATGAGCAGTTCTTC
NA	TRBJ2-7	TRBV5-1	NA	CASSLTGNEQYF	TGCGCCAGCAGCTTGACAGGGAACGAGCAGTACTTC
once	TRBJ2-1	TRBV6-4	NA	CASSIEQGDYNEQFF	TGTGCCAGCAGTATCGAACAGGGCGACTACAATGAGCAGTTCTTC
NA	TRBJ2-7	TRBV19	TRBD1	CASSIWDRGYEQYF	TGTGCCAGTAGTATTTGGGACAGGGGCTACGAGCAGTACTTC
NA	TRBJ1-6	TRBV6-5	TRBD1	CASSYSNRDRSSPLHF	TGTGCCAGCAGTTACTCCAACCGGGACAGGTCTTCACCCCTCCACTTT
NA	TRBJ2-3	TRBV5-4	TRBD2	CASSPRRSGDRTDTQYF	TGTGCCAGCAGCCCGCGCCGTAGCGGGGACCGCACAGATACGCAGTATTTT
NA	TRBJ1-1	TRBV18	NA	CASSLTGNTEAFF	TGTGCCAGCTCACTGACAGGGAACACTGAAGCTTTCTTT
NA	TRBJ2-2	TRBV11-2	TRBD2	CASSSRSGRGTGELFF	TGTGCCAGCAGCTCCCGGAGCGGGAGGGGGACCGGGGAGCTGTTTTTT
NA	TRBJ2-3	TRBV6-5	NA	CASSYEGGASTDTQYF	TGTGCCAGCAGTTACGAGGGCGGAGCTAGCACAGATACGCAGTATTTT
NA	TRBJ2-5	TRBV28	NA	CASSSRRGKETQYF	TGTGCCAGCAGTTCCCGGAGGGGAAAAGAGACCCAGTACTTC
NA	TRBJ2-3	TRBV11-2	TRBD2	CASSLVRASGSTDTQYF	TGTGCCAGCAGCTTAGTCCGGGCTAGCGGAAGCACAGATACGCAGTATTTT
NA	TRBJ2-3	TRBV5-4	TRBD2	CASSLVSGDGDTQYF	TGTGCCAGCAGCTTGGTTAGCGGGGATGGTGATACGCAGTATTTT
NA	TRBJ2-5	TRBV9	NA	CASSVSRGGETQYF	TGTGCCAGCAGCGTATCCCGGGGTGGAGAGACCCAGTACTTC
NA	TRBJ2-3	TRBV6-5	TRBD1	CASSLDRGADTQYF	TGTGCCAGCAGCCTGGACAGGGGTGCAGATACGCAGTATTTT
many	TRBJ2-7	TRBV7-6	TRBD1	CASSLEGQGYEQYF	TGTGCCAGCAGCTTAGAGGGACAGGGGTACGAGCAGTACTTC
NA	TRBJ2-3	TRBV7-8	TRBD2	CASSLPSGRAEGDTQYF	TGTGCCAGCAGCTTACCTAGCGGGAGGGCCGAGGGAGATACGCAGTATTTT
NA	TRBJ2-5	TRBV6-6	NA	CASSSGDMTRRETQYF	TGTGCCAGCAGTTCGGGGGATATGACTAGGCGGGAGACCCAGTACTTC
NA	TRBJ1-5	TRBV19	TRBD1	CASIEGQHSNQPQHF	TGTGCCAGTATCGAGGGACAGCATAGCAATCAGCCCCAGCATTTT
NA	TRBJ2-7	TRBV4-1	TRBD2	CASSQVLGLAGGGEQYF	TGCGCCAGCAGCCAAGTCCTGGGACTAGCGGGAGGCGGCGAGCAGTACTTC
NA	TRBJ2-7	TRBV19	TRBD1	CASSGQGRAYEQYF	TGTGCCAGTAGTGGACAGGGTAGAGCCTACGAGCAGTACTTC
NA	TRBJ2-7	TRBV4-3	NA	CASSQEGDNYEQYF	TGCGCCAGCAGCCAAGAGGGGGACAATTACGAGCAGTACTTC
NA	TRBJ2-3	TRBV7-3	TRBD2	CASSPEGRGGVTDTQYF	TGTGCCAGCAGCCCCGAGGGGCGGGGGGGCGTAACAGATACGCAGTATTTT
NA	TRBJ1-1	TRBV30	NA	CAWDRGVRGAGRGTEAFF	TGTGCCTGGGACCGCGGAGTTAGGGGAGCGGGAAGGGGGACTGAAGCTTTCTTT
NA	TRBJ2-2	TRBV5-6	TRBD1	CASSLAGTGGSFTGELFF	TGTGCCAGCAGCCTGGCCGGGACAGGGGGCAGTTTCACCGGGGAGCTGTTTTTT
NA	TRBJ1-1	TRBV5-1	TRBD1	CASSPGQGAGTEAFF	TGCGCCAGCAGCCCCGGACAGGGGGCTGGTACTGAAGCTTTCTTT
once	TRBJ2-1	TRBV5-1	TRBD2	CASSPGLPLVLEQFF	TGCGCCAGCAGCCCGGGACTACCGCTTGTTCTTGAGCAGTTCTTC
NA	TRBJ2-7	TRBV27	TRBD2	CASRTGASGTYEQYF	TGTGCCAGCAGGACCGGCGCTAGCGGTACCTACGAGCAGTACTTC
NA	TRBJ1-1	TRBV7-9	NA	CASSSGTGVSLNTEAFF	TGTGCCAGCAGCTCAGGAACAGGAGTTTCATTGAACACTGAAGCTTTCTTT
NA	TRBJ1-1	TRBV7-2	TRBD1	CASSLGGQGGVEAFF	TGTGCCAGCAGCTTAGGGGGACAGGGGGGAGTTGAAGCTTTCTTT
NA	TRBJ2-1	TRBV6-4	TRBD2	CASRKDSGGYYNEQFF	TGTGCCAGCCGAAAAGATAGCGGGGGGTACTACAATGAGCAGTTCTTC
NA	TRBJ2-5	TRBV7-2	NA	CASLRGYQETQYF	TGTGCCAGCCTTCGAGGGTACCAAGAGACCCAGTACTTC
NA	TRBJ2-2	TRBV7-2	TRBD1	CASSLQKQGVAGELFF	TGTGCCAGCAGCTTACAAAAACAGGGGGTAGCCGGGGAGCTGTTTTTT
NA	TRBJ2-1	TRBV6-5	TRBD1	CASSYSPGQGYNEQFF	TGTGCCAGCAGTTACTCACCGGGACAGGGGTACAATGAGCAGTTCTTC
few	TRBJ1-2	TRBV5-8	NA	CASTLRGANYGYTF	TGTGCCAGCACCCTCAGGGGTGCTAACTATGGCTACACCTTC
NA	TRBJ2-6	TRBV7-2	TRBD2	CASSRGESGANVLTF	TGTGCCAGCAGCCGGGGGGAATCTGGGGCCAACGTCCTGACTTTC
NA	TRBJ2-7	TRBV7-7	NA	CASSLDLRNYEQYF	TGTGCTAGCAGCTTAGATCTCAGGAACTACGAGCAGTACTTC
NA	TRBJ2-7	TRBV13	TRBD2	CASSARVAGVVTYEQYF	TGTGCCAGCAGCGCAAGGGTAGCGGGAGTGGTCACCTACGAGCAGTACTTC
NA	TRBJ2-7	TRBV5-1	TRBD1	CASSPRTGQQYF	TGCGCCAGCAGCCCTAGGACAGGGCAGCAGTACTTC
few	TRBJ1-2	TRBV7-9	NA	CASSLASPVNYGYTF	TGTGCCAGCAGCTTAGCCTCTCCAGTCAACTATGGCTACACCTTC
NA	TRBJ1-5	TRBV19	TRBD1	CASSLPGQGVKNQPQHF	TGTGCCAGTAGTCTCCCGGGACAGGGAGTCAAGAATCAGCCCCAGCATTTT
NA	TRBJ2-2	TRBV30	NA	CAWSGLTGLNSDTGELFF	TGTGCCTGGAGTGGATTAACAGGGTTAAATTCGGACACCGGGGAGCTGTTTTTT
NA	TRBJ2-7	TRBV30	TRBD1	CAWSSGQGYEQYF	TGTGCCTGGAGCTCGGGACAGGGCTACGAGCAGTACTTC
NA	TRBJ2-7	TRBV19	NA	CASSTPYEQYF	TGTGCCAGTAGTACCCCGTACGAGCAGTACTTC
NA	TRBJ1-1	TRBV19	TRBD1	CASSTQRTGWGNTEAFF	TGTGCCAGTAGTACCCAAAGGACAGGGTGGGGGAACACTGAAGCTTTCTTT
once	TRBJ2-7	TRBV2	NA	CASTGQSNLYEQYF	TGTGCCAGCACCGGACAGTCTAACCTATACGAGCAGTACTTC
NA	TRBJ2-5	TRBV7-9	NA	CASSFGGEETQYF	TGTGCCAGCAGCTTCGGCGGGGAAGAGACCCAGTACTTC
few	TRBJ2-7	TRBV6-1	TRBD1	CASSTGGTGSEQYF	TGTGCCAGCAGTACAGGGGGAACGGGGTCCGAGCAGTACTTC